This T cell receptor beta chain was profiled in a study of cytomegalovirus exposure and HLA in healthy donors. Whole-study findings and limits: Usually a TCR sequence was rare, but some public TCRs were found in many donors. Cytomegalovirus status was reportedly diagnosed by the classifier with high sensitivity and specificity.

Germline values: CDR1 MNHEY, CDR2 SVGAGI. The CDR3 is 15 amino acids. The V end lost 2 bases, the J end lost 0 bases, and 10 bases lay between the germline ends. A multiplex PCR was run with 60 Vbeta primers and 13 Jbeta primers. Only in-frame clones appear in the TCRdb table, and some are missing; sequencing was by immunoSEQ multiplex PCR. The table records fewer than 250,000 clones, roughly four fifths of them present only once. About this clone itself: Antigen: not known.

This receptor was taken from a woman aged 45-65 years in good health and CMV-seropositive. Sequencing was carried out using PBMCs. V usage is TRBV6-5 and J usage is TRBJ1-2; D is unclear. The CDR3 nucleotides are TGTGCCAGCAGTTACACAGTCCAAGCTAACTATGGCTACACCTTC. This sequence encodes CASSYTVQANYGYTF.